This entry lists 30 T cell receptor beta chains sequenced from one sample in a study of response to subunit inactivated influenza vaccine. TCRdb itself ran the RT-PCR reads through MiXCR, one entry per CDR3 protein. The table shows around 530,000 distinct CDR3 sequences, with about 17% occurring only once. This material consisted of CD4+ T cells sorted from PBMCs, taken around 25 months after vaccination. Every receptor here comes from a man between 50 and 75 years old who received an inactivated influenza vaccine.

This clonotype has ten or more counts. This chain's CDR3 is CAISESHRAEAFF. In DNA, the CDR3 is TGTGCCATCAGTGAGTCTCACAGGGCCGAAGCTTTCTTT. The V call is TRBV10-3, the J call TRBJ1-1; TRBD1 might be the D (6 bases). Germline-derived CDR1 and CDR2 are ENHRY and SYGVKD. The CDR3 runs to 13 residues. The V and J ends lost 0 bases and 8 bases respectively, with 10 bases between them.

This clonotype has only a few counts. One junction end disagrees with the germline gene, perhaps due to a read error. The chain carries TRBV28 and TRBJ2-5, with D perhaps TRBD2 (6 bases). The CDR3 runs to 14 residues. Germline lookup yields CDR1 MDHEN and CDR2 SYDVKM. CDR3 sequence reads: CASSIWTNQETQYF. The CDR3 nucleotides are TGTGCCAGCAGTATATGGACTAACCAAGAGACCCAGTACTTC.

This clonotype has ten or more counts. This chain uses TRBV20-1 with TRBJ2-7, with D possibly matching TRBD1 (6 bases). The length of the CDR3 is 13 residues. Germline-derived CDR1 and CDR2 are DFQATT and SNEGSKA (reference sequence). V was pared by 0 bases and J by 3 bases, with 9 bases between. CDR3 region: CSARDLDSYEQYF. DNA of the CDR3: TGCAGTGCTAGAGATTTGGACAGCTACGAGCAGTACTTC.

This clonotype was observed a handful of times. The V call is TRBV7-2, the J call TRBJ2-7; D assignment may be TRBD1 or TRBD2 (5 bases each). The CDR3 runs 16 residues. Germline CDR1 reads SGHTA; CDR2 reads FQGNSA. The ends were cut back, 1 base at V and 4 bases at J, with 17 bases in the middle. The CDR3 loop is CASSLGGRTGRYEQYF. The CDR3 bases are TGTGCCAGCAGCTTAGGGGGAAGGACGGGACGTTACGAGCAGTACTTC.

This rearrangement joins TRBV7-2 to TRBJ2-2, with D possibly TRBD1 on 6 matching bases. This CDR3 region has 17 residues. The V end lost 5 bases, the J end lost 1 base, and 17 bases lay between the germline ends. Germline assignment: CDR1 SGHTA and CDR2 FQGNSA. The CDR3 loop is CASSLYGQRGNTGELFF. CDR3 in DNA: TGTGCCAGCAGCCTATACGGACAGAGGGGGAACACCGGGGAGCTGTTTTTT.

This clonotype was seen more than once but under ten times. This sequence joins TRBV20-1 and TRBJ2-1; 14 bases agree with TRBD2. The CDR3 length is 15 residues. Per the germline V gene, CDR1 is DFQATT and CDR2 is SNEGSKA (reference sequence). V trimming: 3 bases; J trimming: 4 bases; junction bases outside the gene matches: 2. The CDR3 DNA sequence: TGCAGTGCTAGGGGACTAGCGGGGGCTTACAATGAGCAGTTCTTC. Translated, it gives CSARGLAGAYNEQFF.

This clonotype was recorded a few times. The rearrangement uses TRBV20-1 and TRBJ2-1, with D unresolved. V shed 5 bases and J shed 0 bases, with 11 bases lying between them. The CDR3 runs to 14 residues. From germline, CDR1 is DFQATT and CDR2 SNEGSKA (reference sequence). CDR3 DNA sequence: TGCAGTGCTCTCTCACAGAGCTCCTACAATGAGCAGTTCTTC. As protein: CSALSQSSYNEQFF.

This clonotype has only a few counts. J is TRBJ2-5 and V is TRBV7-2, with no clear D. V gave up 2 bases and J gave up 4 bases, with 11 bases separating them. Germline V gives CDR1 SGHTA, CDR2 FQGNSA. CDR3 length equals 14 residues. The CDR3 loop reads CASSLFDILETQYF. CDR3 DNA: TGTGCCAGCAGCTTATTTGATATCCTAGAGACCCAGTACTTC. Full variable domain (missing parts from reference TRBV7-2 and TRBJ2-5): GAGVSQSPSNKVTEKGKDVELRCDPISGHTALYWYRQSLGQGLEFLIYFQGNSAPDKSGLPSDRFSAERTGGSVSTLTIQRTQQEDSAVYLCASSLFDILETQYFGPGTRLLVL.

The V call is TRBV12-2, the J call TRBJ2-5; the table's D call TRBD1 went unverified against the DNA. TRBV12-2 is termed a pseudogene. CDR3 size: 17 residues. The CDR3, as DNA: TGTGCAAGTCGCTTATCCCGGGGACAGGGTAGTCAAGAGACCCAGTACTTC. Translating gives CASRLSRGQGSQETQYF.

This sequence joins TRBV6-1 and TRBJ2-7, with 11 bases identical to TRBD2. The CDR3 contains 16 residues. The germline V gene encodes CDR1 MNHNS and CDR2 SASEGT. V trimming: 5 bases; J trimming: 2 bases; junction bases outside the gene matches: 8. The DNA of the CDR3 is TGTGCCAGCAGTCGAAAGACTAGCGGGGTTCCCTACGAGCAGTACTTC. Its translation is CASSRKTSGVPYEQYF.

This clonotype was counted between two and nine times. J is TRBJ1-6 and V is TRBV27, with D perhaps TRBD1 (5 bases). There are 14 residues in the CDR3. Trimming left V 5 bases short and J 12 bases short, with 17 bases between. CDR1 and CDR2 from the germline V gene are MNHEY and SMNVEV (reference sequence). CDR3 region: CASSPRTPYQPLHF. CDR3 coding DNA: TGTGCCAGCAGTCCTCGGACACCTTATCAACCCCTCCACTTT.

V usage is TRBV5-4 and J usage is TRBJ2-3; D assignment may be TRBD1 or TRBD2 (6 bases each). The V and J ends lost 6 bases and 5 bases respectively, with 16 bases between them. The CDR3 runs 14 residues. CDR1 and CDR2 (germline): SGHNT, YYREEE (reference sequence). The DNA of the CDR3 is TGTGCCAGCATCCGAGGGGGAGGAGGAGATACGCAGTATTTT. This encodes CASIRGGGGDTQYF. Full variable domain (rest looked up from reference TRBV5-4 and TRBJ2-3): ETGVTQSPTHLIKTRGQQVTLRCSSQSGHNTVSWYQQALGQGPQFIFQYYREEENGRGNFPPRFSGLQFPNYSSELNVNALELDDSALYLCASIRGGGGDTQYFGPGTRLTVL.

The chain uses TRBV5-6 and TRBJ2-1; 10 bases fit TRBD2. In germline, CDR1 is SGHDT, CDR2 YYEEEE. The length of the CDR3 is 15 residues. After removal of 4 bases from V and 6 bases from J, the junction contained 7 bases not matched to a gene. CDR3 protein: CASSRGSGRVNEQFF. For the CDR3, the DNA is TGTGCCAGCAGCCGGGGGAGCGGGAGGGTCAATGAGCAGTTCTTC.

The rearrangement uses TRBV9 and TRBJ2-3; a possible D gene is TRBD2 (6 bases). From germline, CDR1 is SGDLS and CDR2 YYNGEE. The CDR3 runs to 12 residues. V lost 0 bases, J lost 11 bases, and 10 bases lay in between. In nucleotides, the CDR3 is TGTGCCAGCAGCGTAGGAGGAGGGGAGCAGTATTTT. This sequence encodes CASSVGGGEQYF.

This clonotype was counted ten times or more. The gene calls are TRBV5-1 and TRBJ2-1, with D perhaps matching TRBD2 (5 bases). CDR3 length: 12 residues. CDR1 is SGHRS, CDR2 YFSETQ, per germline. With 4 bases removed from V and 11 bases from J, the gap between germline ends came to 13 bases. In DNA, the CDR3 is TGCGCCAGCAGCGCTAGCCGGGAAAAGCAGTTCTTC. Its translation is CASSASREKQFF.

This rearrangement joins TRBV10-3 to TRBJ2-2; D perhaps matches TRBD2 (6 bases). Deletions cut 10 bases from V and 1 base from J, with 10 bases between. Germline-derived CDR1 and CDR2 are ENHRY and SYGVKD. This CDR3 has 13 amino acids. The CDR3 reads CASVSGNTGELFF. CDR3 DNA: TGTGCCAGCGTTAGCGGGAACACCGGGGAGCTGTTTTTT.

This clonotype was counted only a few times. The V gene is TRBV7-9, the J gene TRBJ1-2, with 8 bases that match TRBD1. The CDR3 totals 16 residues. J was trimmed by 1 base and V by 5 bases; bases with no gene match: 9. CDR1 and CDR2 from the germline V gene are SEHNR and FQNEAQ (reference sequence). The CDR3 DNA is TGTGCCAGCAGCCCCCCGGGACAGGAGATTAACTATGGCTACACCTTC. This encodes CASSPPGQEINYGYTF.

The J gene is TRBJ2-5, the V gene TRBV27; 7 nucleotides match TRBD2. Germline CDR1 and CDR2: MNHEY and SMNVEV (reference sequence). V trimming: 5 bases; J trimming: 1 base; junction bases outside the gene matches: 7. There are 15 residues in the CDR3. The CDR3 DNA is TGTGCCAGCAGTCCCTTTCTAGCGGCCCAAGAGACCCAGTACTTC. As protein: CASSPFLAAQETQYF.

This clonotype was counted between two and nine times. CDR3 amino acids: CASSGGPDAHTDTQYF. The CDR3 DNA is TGCGCCAGCAGCGGCGGACCGGACGCCCACACAGATACGCAGTATTTT. The chain joins TRBV5-1 to TRBJ2-3; D remains ambiguous. This CDR3 comprises 16 residues. V lost 4 bases and J lost 2, with 17 bases in between. CDR1 is SGHRS and CDR2 is YFSETQ in the germline V gene.

The chain combines TRBV15 with TRBJ2-2; D might be TRBD2 (6 bases). Trimming took 0 bases from V and 6 from J, leaving 11 bases between them. The CDR3 runs to 15 residues. Germline-derived CDR1 and CDR2 are LNHNV and YYDKDF (reference sequence). In DNA, the CDR3 is TGTGCCACCAGCAGAGATCGGGGGATGGCCGGGGAGCTGTTTTTT. Its translation: CATSRDRGMAGELFF.

This clonotype has at least ten counts. V and J are TRBV5-1 and TRBJ1-6, with 8 bases fitting TRBD1. There are 14 residues in the CDR3. V gave up 5 bases and J gave up 6 bases; unmatched junction bases: 4. Per germline, CDR1 SGHRS and CDR2 YFSETQ. CDR3 loop: CASSPDRGNSPLHF. The DNA of the CDR3 is TGCGCCAGCAGTCCTGACAGGGGTAATTCACCCCTCCACTTT.

The V and J genes are TRBV20-1 and TRBJ1-2; a possible D gene is TRBD1 (6 bases). From germline, CDR1 is DFQATT and CDR2 SNEGSKA (reference sequence). V was cut by 3 bases and J by 2 bases, with 22 bases left in between. The CDR3 is 17 amino acids. CDR3 bases: TGCAGTGCTAGCCATGTGGGGCAACCGGGACAAAACTATGGCTACACCTTC. Its translation is CSASHVGQPGQNYGYTF.

Only a few counts were recorded for this clonotype. CDR3 bases: TGTGCCAGCAGTTTACTTGGGAGGACGAACACCGGGGAGCTGTTTTTT. Protein: CASSLLGRTNTGELFF. This chain connects TRBV12-3 or TRBV12-4 to TRBJ2-2, with D tentatively TRBD2 (6 bases). The CDR3 length is 16 residues. Trimming took 2 bases from V and 0 from J, leaving 10 bases between them.

The chain recombines TRBV20-1 with TRBJ1-2, with D perhaps matching TRBD1 (6 bases). Germline V gives CDR1 DFQATT, CDR2 SNEGSKA (reference sequence). The CDR3 length is 16 residues. The germline V and J ends were trimmed by 1 base and 5 bases, with 20 bases remaining between them. The CDR3 loop reads CSARGLKGGVQYGYTF. The CDR3 coding sequence is TGCAGTGCTAGAGGACTGAAGGGGGGTGTACAATATGGCTACACCTTC.

This clonotype was observed at least ten times. The chain combines TRBV27 with TRBJ2-1; D unresolved. Trimming left V 7 bases short and J 7 bases short, with 2 bases between. Germline V gene data show CDR1 as MNHEY and CDR2 as SMNVEV (reference sequence). The CDR3 covers 9 residues. CDR3: CASNNEQFF. The CDR3, as DNA: TGTGCCAGCAATAATGAGCAGTTCTTC.

The CDR3 nucleotides are TGTGCCAGCAAGGGGAGGGGACGTGGGAACCAGCCCCAGCATTTT. Its translation is CASKGRGRGNQPQHF. The gene calls are TRBV6-1 and TRBJ1-5; D perhaps matches TRBD1 (5 bases). Trimming cost V 7 bases and J 7 bases, with 20 bases left between them. The CDR3 consists of 15 residues. Germline CDR1 MNHNS, CDR2 SASEGT.

In this sample, this clonotype turned up many times. This chain uses TRBV20-1 with TRBJ2-1, with 8 bases identical to TRBD2. Trimming took 1 base from V and 6 from J; bases not matched to a gene: 8. The CDR3 is 15 amino acids. Per germline, CDR1 DFQATT and CDR2 SNEGSKA (reference sequence). The CDR3 here is CSARGPGLGVNEQFF. Here the CDR3 DNA reads TGCAGTGCTAGAGGTCCGGGACTAGGGGTCAATGAGCAGTTCTTC.

This clonotype showed up just a few times. The gene calls are TRBV20-1 and TRBJ2-7; 9 positions match TRBD1. The germline gives CDR1 DFQATT, CDR2 SNEGSKA (reference sequence). This CDR3 is built from 13 residues. J was trimmed by 5 bases and V by 4 bases; bases with no gene match: 6. CDR3 nucleotide sequence: TGCAGTGCTACACAGGGGGCGTGGGACGAGCAGTACTTC. Residues: CSATQGAWDEQYF.

This clonotype was seen many times. The chain carries TRBV5-1 and TRBJ1-6; the match to TRBD1 covers 7 bases. V dropped 7 bases and J dropped 7; count of bases not matched to a gene: 8. Germline loops: CDR1 SGHRS, CDR2 YFSETQ. The CDR3 extends over 14 amino acids. The CDR3 DNA follows: TGCGCCAGCCGACAGGGAAGTGGCAATTCACCCCTCCACTTT. The encoded protein is CASRQGSGNSPLHF.

This clonotype has only a few counts. The gene calls are TRBV7-6 and TRBJ2-1; D is uncertain. The V gene lost 3 bases and the J gene lost 4 bases, with 7 bases spanning the gap. Germline V lookup: CDR1 SGHVS, CDR2 FNYEAQ. The length of the CDR3 is 13 residues. The CDR3 DNA is TGTGCCAGCAGCTTGCTGGAGTACAATGAGCAGTTCTTC. As protein: CASSLLEYNEQFF.